These 20 T cell receptor beta chains were sequenced from one sample in a study of blood T cell repertoires in COVID-19. Assay used: immunoSEQ multiplex PCR; TCRdb lists only in-frame clones, some missing. This table holds about 130,000 clones, roughly 86% found once. Material: peripheral blood. These receptors came from a woman aged 50 to 65 who had recovered from COVID-19.

This clone was recorded a few times. The gene calls are TRBV6-5 and TRBJ1-2; D not certain. Trimming cost V 2 bases and J 8 bases, with 12 bases left between them. Per germline, CDR1 MNHEY and CDR2 SVGAGI. The CDR3 runs 13 residues. The CDR3, as DNA: TGTGCCAGCAGTTACCTAGGAGGGAGCGGCTACACCTTC. Translated, it gives CASSYLGGSGYTF.

V is TRBV2 and J is TRBJ1-1; 9 bases line up with TRBD1. The V gene end was trimmed by 6 bases and the J gene end by 4 bases; junction bases not matched to a gene: 9. The CDR3 runs to 15 residues. Germline V gene lookup returns CDR1 SNHLY and CDR2 FYNNEI. The CDR3 region is CASRVGQDRGTEAFF. Written as DNA, the CDR3 is TGTGCCAGCAGGGTTGGACAGGACAGGGGCACTGAAGCTTTCTTT.

The DNA of the CDR3 is TGCGCCAGCAGCTTGCGTGCGACAGGGGGCTACGAGCAGTACTTC. It specifies CASSLRATGGYEQYF. V gene TRBV5-1 combines with J gene TRBJ2-7, with 9 bases aligning to TRBD1. Germline CDR1 reads SGHRS; CDR2 reads YFSETQ. There are 15 residues in the CDR3. V lost 1 base, J lost 3 bases, and 5 bases stayed unmatched.

This clone was recorded once. The rearrangement uses TRBV5-1 and TRBJ1-4; 10 bases are a match to TRBD1. Per germline, CDR1 SGHRS and CDR2 YFSETQ. This CDR3 has 14 residues. V lost 5 bases, J lost 7 bases, and 5 bases stayed unmatched. The CDR3 DNA sequence: TGCGCCAGCAGGATCGGGACAGGGGCTGAAAAACTGTTTTTT. It codes for CASRIGTGAEKLFF.

This clone was seen just once. The chain recombines TRBV7-2 with TRBJ1-1; possible D gene TRBD1, 6 bases. This CDR3 is 14 amino acids long. Between the trimmed V and J ends, which lost 10 bases and 1 base, there was a span of 16 bases. Germline V gives CDR1 SGHTA, CDR2 FQGNSA. As DNA, the CDR3 is TGTGCCACCCAGACGGGACACCAGAACACTGAAGCTTTCTTT. It is translated as CATQTGHQNTEAFF.

V gene TRBV7-3 combines with J gene TRBJ2-1; TRBD2 matches at 16 bases. The length of the CDR3 is 18 residues. V gave up 6 bases and J gave up 3 bases; unmatched junction bases: 8. CDR1 and CDR2 (germline): SGHTA, FQGTGA. CDR3: CASRTGTSGRAVYNEQFF. CDR3 nucleotide sequence: TGTGCCAGCAGGACCGGGACTAGCGGGAGGGCCGTCTACAATGAGCAGTTCTTC.

The chain is built from TRBV27 and TRBJ2-1, with 10 positions matching TRBD2. CDR3 length equals 19 residues. From germline, CDR1 is MNHEY and CDR2 SMNVEV (reference sequence). J was trimmed by 6 bases and V by 6 bases; bases with no gene match: 20. CDR3 protein: CASRPRGLWFQREGNEQFF. CDR3 coding DNA: TGTGCCAGCAGGCCCAGGGGGCTGTGGTTCCAGCGGGAGGGCAATGAGCAGTTCTTC.

The J gene is TRBJ1-1, the V gene TRBV24-1, with TRBD1 identical over 7 bases. This CDR3 is 15 amino acids long. V dropped 4 bases and J dropped 3; count of bases not matched to a gene: 7. Germline values: CDR1 KGHDR, CDR2 SFDVKD. The CDR3 region is CATSDSGQPDTEAFF. The CDR3 DNA reads as TGTGCCACCAGTGACTCGGGACAGCCCGACACTGAAGCTTTCTTT.

This sequence joins TRBV11-3 and TRBJ1-1; D unresolved. Trimming pared 6 bases from V and 0 bases from J, leaving 8 bases between. CDR3 length: 13 residues. Germline assignment: CDR1 SGHNT and CDR2 YENEEA. CDR3 in DNA: TGTGCCAGCAGTAGCCTCATGAACACTGAAGCTTTCTTT. Translation: CASSSLMNTEAFF. Variable domain in full (rest from reference TRBV11-3 and TRBJ1-1): EAGVVQSPRYKIIEKKQPVAFWCNPISGHNTLYWYLQNLGQGPELLIRYENEEAVDDSQLPKDRFSAERLKGVDSTLKIQPAELGDSAVYLCASSSLMNTEAFFGQGTRLTVV.

The CDR3 DNA reads as TGTGCCAGCAGCTTCGGCCCAGGGGACTATGGCTACACCTTC. It specifies CASSFGPGDYGYTF. V is TRBV7-2 and J is TRBJ1-2, with a weak D call TRBD1 (6 bases). V gave up 3 bases and J gave up 3 bases, with 11 bases separating them. The CDR3 length is 14 residues. Germline values: CDR1 SGHTA, CDR2 FQGNSA. The complete variable domain, with remaining parts taken from reference TRBV7-2 and TRBJ1-2, reads GAGVSQSPSNKVTEKGKDVELRCDPISGHTALYWYRQSLGQGLEFLIYFQGNSAPDKSGLPSDRFSAERTGGSVSTLTIQRTQQEDSAVYLCASSFGPGDYGYTFGSGTRLTVV.

This rearrangement joins TRBV24-1 to TRBJ2-1, with 9 bases lining up with TRBD2. The junction had 5 bases not matched to a gene; V was cut back by 4 bases and J by 5 bases. The CDR3 contains 15 residues. Germline assignment: CDR1 KGHDR and CDR2 SFDVKD. This chain's CDR3 is CATSDSVAGDNEQFF. The DNA of the CDR3 is TGTGCCACCAGTGACTCTGTAGCGGGGGACAATGAGCAGTTCTTC.

V usage is TRBV11-3 and J usage is TRBJ1-1; TRBD1 agrees at 12 bases. In germline, CDR1 is SGHNT, CDR2 YENEEA. CDR3 length: 19 residues. J gave up 6 bases and V 2 bases, and 16 bases lay outside the gene matches. CDR3 nucleotide sequence: TGTGCCAGCAGCTTACTTCCCGGGACAGGGGGCAAAGACGGCCCTGAAGCTTTCTTT. This translates into CASSLLPGTGGKDGPEAFF.

This chain joins TRBV21-1 and TRBJ2-5; the table's D call, TRBD1, has no DNA check behind it. TRBV21-1 is deemed a pseudogene. The CDR3 is 16 residues long. The CDR3 DNA reads as TGTGCCAGCAGCAAGGACAGAAGTACCCAACAAGAGACCCAGTACTTC. This encodes CASSKDRSTQQETQYF.

The rearrangement links TRBV5-4 to TRBJ2-4; no reliable D call. Germline V CDR1 and CDR2: SGHNT, YYREEE (reference sequence). This CDR3 has 17 residues. V was clipped by 5 bases and J by 0 bases, with 18 bases between them. The CDR3 coding sequence is TGTGCCAGCAGTCATAAGACAAGTCCTTTAGCCAAAAACATTCAGTACTTC. Translated: CASSHKTSPLAKNIQYF.

V is TRBV6-4 and J is TRBJ2-7; TRBD2 aligns across 8 bases. This CDR3 region has 18 residues. Germline V gives CDR1 MRHNA, CDR2 SNTAGT. The junction had 15 bases not matched to a gene; V was cut back by 2 bases and J by 3 bases. CDR3 residues: CASSDPSGGGGPNYEQYF. The CDR3, as DNA: TGTGCCAGCAGTGACCCCTCCGGAGGCGGGGGGCCGAACTACGAGCAGTACTTC.

The chain has TRBV12-5 and TRBJ1-1, with D possibly being TRBD1 (6 bases). Germline V gene sequence: CDR1 LGHNT, CDR2 FRNRAP. V lost 2 bases, J lost 0 bases, and 16 bases lay in between. This CDR3 spans 17 amino acids. In DNA form, the CDR3 reads TGTGCTAGTGGTTTGCCGGGGGGCATCCTTATGAACACTGAAGCTTTCTTT. Its translation: CASGLPGGILMNTEAFF.

This chain joins TRBV11-2 and TRBJ2-7, with D perhaps matching TRBD1 (7 bases). V dropped 4 bases and J dropped 2 bases, with 15 bases sitting between them. CDR3 size: 15 residues. CDR1 is SGHAT, CDR2 FQNNGV, per germline. The CDR3 nucleotides are TGTGCCAGCAGCTCCCCACGCGGGACAGCCTACGAGCAGTACTTC. As protein: CASSSPRGTAYEQYF.

The gene calls are TRBV11-3 and TRBJ2-1; the match to TRBD1 covers 10 bases. Germline lookup yields CDR1 SGHNT and CDR2 YENEEA. After removal of 5 bases from V and 2 bases from J, the junction contained 9 bases not matched to a gene. This CDR3 spans 17 amino acids. CDR3 sequence reads: CASSMRQGATTYNEQFF. The CDR3 nucleotides are TGTGCCAGCAGCATGCGACAGGGGGCAACGACCTACAATGAGCAGTTCTTC.

This rearrangement joins TRBV4-2 to TRBJ2-2; 15 nucleotides align to TRBD2. This CDR3 region has 18 residues. After removal of 3 bases from V and 3 bases from J, the junction contained 5 bases not matched to a gene. CDR1 is LGHNA, CDR2 YNFKEQ, per germline. The CDR3 coding sequence is TGTGCCAGCAGCCATTGGACTAGCGGGGGGGCAGACACCGGGGAGCTGTTTTTT. Encoded protein: CASSHWTSGGADTGELFF.

The V gene is TRBV5-8, the J gene TRBJ2-3; 11 bases line up with TRBD2. In germline, CDR1 is SGHTS, CDR2 YDEGEE. The CDR3 is 20 residues long. V shed 0 bases and J 4 bases; nucleotides not matched to a gene: 16. The CDR3 protein is CASSLALSGRALRRADTQYF. As DNA, the CDR3 is TGTGCCAGCAGCTTGGCCCTTAGCGGGAGGGCCCTCAGAAGGGCAGATACGCAGTATTTT. Drawing the rest from reference TRBV5-8 and TRBJ2-3, the complete variable domain is EAGVTQSPTHLIKTRGQQATLRCSPISGHTSVYWYQQALGLGLQFLLWYDEGEERNRGNFPPRFSGRQFPNYSSELNVNALELEDSALYLCASSLALSGRALRRADTQYFGPGTRLTVL.